This T cell receptor (beta chain) was sequenced in a study of vaccination effects on CD4 cells after COVID-19. Across the whole study: Participants were given two doses of BNT162b2 or mRNA-1273 vaccine.

As concerns this clone: Its antigen remains unidentified.

Study-wide points: The authors studied few convalescent patients and collected no early post-infection timepoints.

With the ViraFEST assay, the study expanded antigen-specific CD4+ T cells using viral peptide pools, then sequenced them. Following a roughly ten-day culture, CD4+ T cells were purified. The healthy vaccine recipients, who had no prior SARS-CoV-2 infection, showed negative nucleocapsid antibodies. About 2.1 million PBMC were seeded per well and grown in the presence of roughly 11 IU/ml IL-2 and about 10 ug/ml peptides. Sequenced by immunoSEQ multiplex PCR; TCRdb stores in-frame clones only, minus some. The profile shows under 65,000 clones, around 86% of them singletons. The sequencing used CD4+ T cells from PBMCs cultured with HCoV-229E spike peptides, collected before COVID-19 vaccination. This receptor was taken from a human donor who received a COVID-19 vaccine.

CDR3 in DNA: TGTGCCAGCAGCAAAGAAGTCAGGGGGCCGGGGATCTATGGCTACACCTTC. Protein product: CASSKEVRGPGIYGYTF. The chain combines TRBV21-1 with TRBJ1-2; TRBD1, the table's D call, was not compared with the DNA. TRBV21-1 constitutes a pseudogene. CDR3 length: 17 amino acids.